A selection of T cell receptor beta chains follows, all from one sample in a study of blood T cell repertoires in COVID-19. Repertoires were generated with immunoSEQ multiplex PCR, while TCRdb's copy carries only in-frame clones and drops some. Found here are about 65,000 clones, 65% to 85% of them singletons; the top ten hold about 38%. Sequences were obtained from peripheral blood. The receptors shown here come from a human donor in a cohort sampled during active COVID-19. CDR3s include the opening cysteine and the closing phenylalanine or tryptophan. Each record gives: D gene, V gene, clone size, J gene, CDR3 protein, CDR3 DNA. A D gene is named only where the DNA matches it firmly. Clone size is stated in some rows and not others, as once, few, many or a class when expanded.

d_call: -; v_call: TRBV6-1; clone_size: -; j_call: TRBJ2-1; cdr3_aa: CASSPHGEYNEQFF; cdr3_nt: TGTGCCAGCAGTCCCCACGGGGAATACAATGAGCAGTTCTTC
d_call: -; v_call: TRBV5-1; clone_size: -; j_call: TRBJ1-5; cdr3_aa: CASSLGENSNQPQHF; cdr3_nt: TGCGCCAGCAGCTTGGGAGAGAATAGCAATCAGCCCCAGCATTTT
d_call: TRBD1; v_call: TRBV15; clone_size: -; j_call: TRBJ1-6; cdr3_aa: CATSRTGTGNSPLHF; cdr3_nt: TGTGCCACCAGCAGAACCGGGACAGGCAATTCACCCCTCCACTTT
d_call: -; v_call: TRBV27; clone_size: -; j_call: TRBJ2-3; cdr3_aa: CASSSLLSSTDTQYF; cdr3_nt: TGTGCCAGCAGTTCTCTCCTCTCTAGCACAGATACGCAGTATTTT
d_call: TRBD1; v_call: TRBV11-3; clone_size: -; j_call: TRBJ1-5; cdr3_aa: CASSFIRGPGYSNQPQHF; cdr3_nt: TGTGCCAGCAGCTTTATAAGGGGGCCGGGGTATAGCAATCAGCCCCAGCATTTT
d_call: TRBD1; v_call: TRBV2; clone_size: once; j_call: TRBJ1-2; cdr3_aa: CASSRGQGSGYTF; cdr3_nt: TGTGCCAGCAGCCGGGGACAGGGAAGTGGCTACACCTTC
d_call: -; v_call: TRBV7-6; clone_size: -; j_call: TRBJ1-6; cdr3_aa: CASSLYENSPLHF; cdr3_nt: TGTGCCAGCAGCCTATACGAAAATTCACCCCTCCACTTT
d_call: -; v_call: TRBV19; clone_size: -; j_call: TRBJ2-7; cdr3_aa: CASREVSSYEQYF; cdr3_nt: TGTGCCAGTAGGGAGGTTAGCTCCTACGAGCAGTACTTC
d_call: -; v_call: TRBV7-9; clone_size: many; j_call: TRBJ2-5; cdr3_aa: CASSLATGIGETQYF; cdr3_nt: TGTGCCAGCAGCTTAGCCACAGGGATAGGAGAGACCCAGTACTTC
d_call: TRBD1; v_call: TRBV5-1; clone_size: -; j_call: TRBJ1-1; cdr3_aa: CASSSAGTDTEAFF; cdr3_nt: TGCGCCAGCAGCTCAGCCGGGACAGACACTGAAGCTTTCTTT
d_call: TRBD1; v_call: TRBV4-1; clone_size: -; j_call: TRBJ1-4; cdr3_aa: CASSHLSRTGETNEKLFF; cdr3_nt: TGCGCCAGCAGCCACCTGTCTAGGACAGGGGAAACTAATGAAAAACTGTTTTTT
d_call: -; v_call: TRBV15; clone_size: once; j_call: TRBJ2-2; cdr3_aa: CATSRDRRGRQGTGELFF; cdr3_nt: TGTGCCACCAGCAGAGATCGGCGGGGCCGGCAAGGGACCGGGGAGCTGTTTTTT
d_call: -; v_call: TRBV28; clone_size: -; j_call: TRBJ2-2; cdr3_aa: CASKQGTGELFF; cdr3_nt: TGTGCCAGCAAACAGGGCACCGGGGAGCTGTTTTTT
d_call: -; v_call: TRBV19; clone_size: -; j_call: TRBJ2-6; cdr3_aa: CASRRDREAGANVLTF; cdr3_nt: TGTGCCAGTAGACGAGACAGGGAGGCTGGGGCCAACGTCCTGACTTTC
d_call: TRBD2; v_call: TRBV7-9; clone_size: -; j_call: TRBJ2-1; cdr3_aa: CASSSSLQRGYYNEQFF; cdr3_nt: TGTGCCAGCAGCTCGTCTTTGCAGCGGGGGTACTACAATGAGCAGTTCTTC
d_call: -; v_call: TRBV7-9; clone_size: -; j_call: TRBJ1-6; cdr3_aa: CASSFTKSPLHF; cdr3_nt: TGTGCCAGCAGTTTTACAAAATCACCCCTCCACTTT
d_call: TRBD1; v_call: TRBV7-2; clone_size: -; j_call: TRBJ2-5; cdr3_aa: CASSLTRGSQETQYF; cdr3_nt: TGTGCCAGCAGCTTAACCAGGGGGTCTCAAGAGACCCAGTACTTC
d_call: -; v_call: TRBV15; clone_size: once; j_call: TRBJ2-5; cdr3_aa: CATSAAGAPRETQYF; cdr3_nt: TGTGCCACCAGCGCCGCGGGGGCCCCGCGCGAGACCCAGTACTTC
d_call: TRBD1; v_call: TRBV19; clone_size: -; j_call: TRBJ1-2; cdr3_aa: CASSPDRGPYGYTF; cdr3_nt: TGTGCCAGTAGTCCTGACAGGGGTCCCTATGGCTACACCTTC
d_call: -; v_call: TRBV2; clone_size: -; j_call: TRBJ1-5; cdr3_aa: CASRLGGQPQHF; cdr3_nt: TGTGCCAGCAGACTGGGGGGTCAGCCCCAGCATTTT
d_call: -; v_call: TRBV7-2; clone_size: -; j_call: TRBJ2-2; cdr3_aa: CASSLVRNTGELFF; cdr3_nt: TGTGCCAGCAGCTTAGTTAGGAACACCGGGGAGCTGTTTTTT
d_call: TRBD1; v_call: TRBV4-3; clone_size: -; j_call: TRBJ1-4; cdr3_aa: CASSQDWGTGGEKLFF; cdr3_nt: TGCGCCAGCAGCCAAGATTGGGGGACAGGTGGCGAAAAACTGTTTTTT
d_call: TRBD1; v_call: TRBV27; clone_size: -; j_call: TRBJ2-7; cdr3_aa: CASSPGQPREQYF; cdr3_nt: TGTGCCAGCAGTCCGGGACAGCCGAGGGAGCAGTACTTC
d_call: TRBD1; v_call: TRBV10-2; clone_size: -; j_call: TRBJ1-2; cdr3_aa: CASSGQGNYGYTF; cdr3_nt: TGCGCCAGCAGTGGACAGGGGAACTATGGCTACACCTTC
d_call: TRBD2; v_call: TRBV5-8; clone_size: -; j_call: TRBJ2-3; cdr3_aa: CASSLVIGRGLAGTDTQYF; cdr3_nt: TGTGCCAGCAGCTTGGTCATTGGGCGGGGCCTAGCGGGCACAGATACGCAGTATTTT
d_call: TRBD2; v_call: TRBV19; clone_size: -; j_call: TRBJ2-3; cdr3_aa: CASSTWTSGAGDTQYF; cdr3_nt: TGTGCCAGTAGCACTTGGACTAGCGGGGCGGGAGATACGCAGTATTTT
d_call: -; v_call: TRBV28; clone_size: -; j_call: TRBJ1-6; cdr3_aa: CASRESAGNSPLHF; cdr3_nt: TGTGCCAGCAGGGAGTCAGCGGGAAATTCACCCCTCCACTTT
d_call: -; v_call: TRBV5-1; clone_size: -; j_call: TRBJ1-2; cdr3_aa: CASSPDPGGSYGYTF; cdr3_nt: TGCGCCAGCAGCCCGGACCCGGGGGGGTCCTATGGCTACACCTTC
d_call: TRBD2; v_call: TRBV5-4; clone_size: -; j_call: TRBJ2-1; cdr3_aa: CASSLGASGGSYNEQFF; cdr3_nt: TGTGCCAGCAGCTTGGGGGCTAGCGGGGGCTCCTACAATGAGCAGTTCTTC
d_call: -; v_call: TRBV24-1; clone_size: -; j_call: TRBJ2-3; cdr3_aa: CATSAATASDTQYF; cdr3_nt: TGTGCCACCAGTGCTGCGACTGCTTCAGATACGCAGTATTTT
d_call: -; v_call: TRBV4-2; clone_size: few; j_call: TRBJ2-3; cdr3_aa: CASSQEVDSDTQYF; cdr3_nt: TGTGCCAGCAGCCAAGAAGTAGACTCAGATACGCAGTATTTT
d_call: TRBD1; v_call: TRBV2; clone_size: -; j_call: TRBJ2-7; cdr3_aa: CASSRDRSSYEQYF; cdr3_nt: TGTGCCAGCAGCCGGGACAGAAGCTCCTACGAGCAGTACTTC
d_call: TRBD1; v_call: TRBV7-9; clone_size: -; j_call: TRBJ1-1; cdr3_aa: CASSLRQGALTEAFF; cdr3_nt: TGTGCCAGCAGCTTAAGACAGGGGGCGTTAACTGAAGCTTTCTTT
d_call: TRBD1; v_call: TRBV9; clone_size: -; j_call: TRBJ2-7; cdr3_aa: CASSISDRGSYEQYF; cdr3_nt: TGTGCCAGCAGCATATCGGACAGGGGATCCTACGAGCAGTACTTC
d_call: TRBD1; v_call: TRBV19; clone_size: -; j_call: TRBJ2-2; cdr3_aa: CASKIGTAGGGELFF; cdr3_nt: TGTGCCAGTAAGATTGGGACAGCTGGCGGCGGGGAGCTGTTTTTT
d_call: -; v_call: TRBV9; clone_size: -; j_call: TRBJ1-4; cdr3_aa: CASSVSAARGGDEKLFF; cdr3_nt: TGTGCCAGCAGCGTGAGTGCGGCACGAGGGGGAGATGAAAAACTGTTTTTT
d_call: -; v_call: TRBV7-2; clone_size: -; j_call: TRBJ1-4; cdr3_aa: CASSPQGSVEKKLFF; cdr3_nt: TGTGCCAGCAGCCCCCAGGGGTCGGTAGAGAAAAAACTGTTTTTT
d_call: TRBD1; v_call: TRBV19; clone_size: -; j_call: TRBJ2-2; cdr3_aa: CASSIRQGAQIGELFF; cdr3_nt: TGTGCCAGTAGTATAAGACAGGGGGCTCAAATTGGGGAGCTGTTTTTT
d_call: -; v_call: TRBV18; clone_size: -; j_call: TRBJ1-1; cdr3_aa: CASSPQQGNTEAFF; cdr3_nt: TGTGCCAGCTCACCACAGCAGGGGAATACTGAAGCTTTCTTT
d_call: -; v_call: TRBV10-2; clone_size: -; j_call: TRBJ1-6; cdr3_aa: CASTEGLRSYNSPLHF; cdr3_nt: TGCGCCAGCACAGAGGGACTACGGTCCTATAATTCACCCCTCCACTTT
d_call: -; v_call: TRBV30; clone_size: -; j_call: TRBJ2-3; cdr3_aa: CAWASGFVGDTQYF; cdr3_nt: TGTGCCTGGGCCTCAGGGTTCGTAGGAGATACGCAGTATTTT
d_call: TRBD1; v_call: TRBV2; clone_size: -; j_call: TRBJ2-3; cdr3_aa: CASKSGQDDTQYF; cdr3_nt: TGTGCCAGCAAATCTGGACAGGACGATACGCAGTATTTT
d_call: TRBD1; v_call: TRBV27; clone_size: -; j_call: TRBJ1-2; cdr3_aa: CASRDQTGANYGYTF; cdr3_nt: TGTGCCAGCAGAGACCAGACAGGGGCCAACTATGGCTACACCTTC
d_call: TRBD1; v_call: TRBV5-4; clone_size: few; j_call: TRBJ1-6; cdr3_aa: CASNPDRGTPLHF; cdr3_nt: TGTGCCAGCAACCCGGACAGGGGTACACCCCTCCACTTT
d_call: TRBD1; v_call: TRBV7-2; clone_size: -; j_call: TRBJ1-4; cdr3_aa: CASSPGGATNEKLFF; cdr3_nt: TGTGCCAGCAGCCCAGGGGGTGCAACTAATGAAAAACTGTTTTTT
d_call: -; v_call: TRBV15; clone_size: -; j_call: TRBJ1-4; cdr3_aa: CATSSRDEGEKLFF; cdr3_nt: TGTGCCACCAGCAGTCGCGACGAGGGCGAAAAACTGTTTTTT
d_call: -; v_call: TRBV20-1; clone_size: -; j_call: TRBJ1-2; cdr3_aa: CSARDLTNTF; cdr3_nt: TGCAGTGCTAGAGATTTAACAAACACCTTC
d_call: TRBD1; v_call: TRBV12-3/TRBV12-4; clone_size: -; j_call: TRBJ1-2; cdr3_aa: CASRPQGASGYTF; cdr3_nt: TGTGCCAGCAGACCACAGGGGGCAAGTGGCTACACCTTC
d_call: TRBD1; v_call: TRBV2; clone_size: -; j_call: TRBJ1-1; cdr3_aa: CASKLGQGGTEAFF; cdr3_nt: TGTGCCAGCAAACTGGGACAGGGGGGTACTGAAGCTTTCTTT
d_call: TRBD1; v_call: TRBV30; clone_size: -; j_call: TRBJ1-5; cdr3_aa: CAWSATGTVYSNQPQHF; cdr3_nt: TGTGCCTGGAGTGCGACCGGGACAGTATATAGCAATCAGCCCCAGCATTTT
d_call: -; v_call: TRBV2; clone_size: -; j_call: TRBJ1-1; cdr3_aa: CASSEEQTMNTEAFF; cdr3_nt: TGTGCCAGCAGTGAAGAACAGACGATGAACACTGAAGCTTTCTTT
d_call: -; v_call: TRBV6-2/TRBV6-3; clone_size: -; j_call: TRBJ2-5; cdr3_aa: CASSYRRGQETQYF; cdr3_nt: TGTGCCAGCAGTTACCGTAGGGGTCAGGAGACCCAGTACTTC